This TCR beta chain appears in the sequencing data of a study of blood T cell repertoires in COVID-19. Overall study context: The samples span acute and convalescent COVID-19 from the United States, Italy and Spain. The analysed material was cDNA or gDNA that came from T cells, B-cell-depleted T cells, or PBMCs.

This clone was recorded once. Per the original methods: From reference gene primer amplification, estimates of nucleated cell counts were derived. Produced via immunoSEQ multiplex PCR; TCRdb's table is partial and in-frame only. The DNA was the basis for D and trimming; V, J and clone size are from that table. The data show roughly 100,000 clones, roughly 80% seen once. Looked up from germline, CDR1 is MNHEY and CDR2 is SMNVEV (reference sequence). Between the trimmed V and J ends, which lost 11 bases and 3 bases, there was a span of 16 bases. The CDR3 has 13 residues. Specimen: peripheral blood. The rearrangement joins TRBV27 to TRBJ2-5; possible D gene TRBD2, 5 bases. This clonotype originated in a man aged 55 to 70 with active or convalescent COVID-19. CDR3 sequence: CAASGHGKETQYF. CDR3 nucleotides: TGTGCCGCCTCCGGGCACGGGAAAGAGACCCAGTACTTC.